This T cell receptor (beta chain) derives from a study of technical replicates of blood from a handful of donors. Germline CDR1 and CDR2: SGDLS and YYNGEE. The CDR3 sequence is 15 residues long. With V trimmed by 4 bases and J by 3 bases, 6 bases remained unmatched. The data were produced by immunoSEQ multiplex PCR, yet TCRdb's version contains in-frame clones alone and is incomplete. The sample carries approximately 73,000 clones, roughly 93% recorded once. The sample taken for sequencing was T cells isolated from PBMCs. The TCR originated in a human donor in good health. The chain joins TRBV9 to TRBJ2-3; 9 bases map to TRBD2. CDR3 sequence reads: CASSMISGGTDTQYF. CDR3 DNA sequence: TGTGCCAGCAGCATGATTAGCGGGGGAACAGATACGCAGTATTTT.